These T cell receptor beta chains were read from a single sample in a study of cytomegalovirus exposure and HLA in healthy donors. TCRdb's copy holds only in-frame clones and misses some; the assay was immunoSEQ multiplex PCR. The sample contains around 70,000 clones, roughly four fifths of which appear only once. Sample: PBMCs. These receptor sequences come from a man in his 70s in good health and CMV-seronegative. Both conserved end residues are part of each CDR3.

j_call: TRBJ1-3
v_call: TRBV7-8
cdr3_aa: CASSSGFPGNTIYF

j_call: TRBJ2-7
v_call: TRBV2
cdr3_aa: CASSEGLRDRGWTYEQYF

j_call: TRBJ2-5
v_call: TRBV30
cdr3_aa: CAWSSGQPPETQYF

j_call: TRBJ2-2
v_call: TRBV5-1
cdr3_aa: CASSLSDSYTGELFF

j_call: TRBJ1-1
v_call: TRBV4-1
cdr3_aa: CASSQDPGPEAFF

j_call: TRBJ1-3
v_call: TRBV9
cdr3_aa: CASSVGRGTNSGNTIYF

j_call: TRBJ2-7
v_call: TRBV5-6
cdr3_aa: CASSGAASGMRYEQYF

j_call: TRBJ1-3
v_call: TRBV7-8
cdr3_aa: CASSSGISSGNTIYF

j_call: TRBJ2-7
v_call: TRBV11-3
cdr3_aa: CASSLDRGRVRSYEQYF

j_call: TRBJ1-6
v_call: TRBV5-4
cdr3_aa: CASSDRDDSPLHF

j_call: TRBJ2-3
v_call: TRBV13
cdr3_aa: CASRIQVLDTQYF

j_call: TRBJ1-2
v_call: TRBV7-2
cdr3_aa: CASSRGQGRGYTF

j_call: TRBJ2-4
v_call: TRBV6-5
cdr3_aa: CASSPRGKNIQYF

j_call: TRBJ1-3
v_call: TRBV30
cdr3_aa: CAWDRLRSSGNTIYF

j_call: TRBJ2-7
v_call: TRBV19
cdr3_aa: CASSIVGEHEQYF

j_call: -
v_call: TRBV6-1
cdr3_aa: CASKQDRYEQYF